The 6 T cell receptor beta chains listed next were all sequenced from one sample in a study of siplizumab effects on memory and regulatory T cells (dated by TCRdb to the late 2010s). The library was built by means of the immunoSEQ multiplex PCR assay. The source is immuneACCESS, and TCRdb retained only in-frame sequences with V and J called. Part of the clones is not carried over; for the studies checked, unresolved V genes explain less than half of this, and the remainder is unexplained. The sample profile shows about 100,000 clones; around 92% of them were found once. The ten largest account for 0.14% to 0.15% of the sample. The sample taken for sequencing was CD4+ T cells sorted from blood. These receptor sequences come from a human donor in good health.

The chain combines TRBV5-1 with TRBJ2-7; 10 bases agree with TRBD1. V shed 4 bases and J 2 bases; nucleotides not matched to a gene: 15. Looked up from germline, CDR1 is SGHRS and CDR2 is YFSETQ. The CDR3 contains 18 residues. The CDR3 DNA reads as TGCGCCAGCAGCCCGGGACAGGGGAGACCGGGAGGAGCCTACGAGCAGTACTTC. The encoded protein is CASSPGQGRPGGAYEQYF.

The rearrangement links TRBV7-3 to TRBJ1-6; D remains ambiguous. Trimming removed 2 bases at V and 6 bases at J, with 8 bases between. This CDR3 comprises 14 residues. Looked up from germline, CDR1 is SGHTA and CDR2 is FQGTGA. CDR3 DNA sequence: TGTGCCAGCAGCTTAGGAGTCTCTAATTCACCCCTCCACTTT. Amino acid sequence: CASSLGVSNSPLHF.

The rearrangement joins TRBV10-1 to TRBJ1-3, with D unresolved. This CDR3 contains 15 residues. Trimming took off 0 bases at V and 0 bases at J, with 6 bases between the two ends. Germline V gives CDR1 WNHNN, CDR2 SYGVQD (reference sequence). The chain's CDR3 is CASSESGSSGNTIYF. CDR3 DNA: TGCGCCAGCAGTGAGTCGGGCAGCTCTGGAAACACCATATATTTT.

This chain links TRBV29-1 with TRBJ1-2; D is possibly TRBD1 (6 bases). V was pared by 6 bases and J by 4 bases, with 12 bases between. The CDR3 sequence is 12 residues long. From germline, CDR1 is SQVTM and CDR2 ANQGSEA. The CDR3 loop reads CSVNPTGYGYTF. In DNA form, the CDR3 reads TGCAGCGTGAACCCGACAGGCTATGGCTACACCTTC.

The CDR3 here is CASIDLGTGGGFYNEQFF. The CDR3 nucleotides are TGTGCCAGCATCGACTTAGGGACAGGGGGGGGGTTTTACAATGAGCAGTTCTTC. This chain joins TRBV28 and TRBJ2-1, with TRBD1 matching over 11 bases. Germline loops: CDR1 MDHEN, CDR2 SYDVKM. Trimming took 7 bases from V and 4 from J; bases not matched to a gene: 15. CDR3 size: 18 residues.

As regards this clone: The identical CDR3 is also encoded by other nucleotide sequences in the sample. The V gene is TRBV5-6, the J gene TRBJ2-7, with D possibly called TRBD1 or TRBD2 (5 bases each). The CDR3 contains 16 residues. Trimming took off 0 bases at V and 0 bases at J, with 13 bases between the two ends. The germline V gene has CDR1 SGHDT and CDR2 YYEEEE. DNA for the CDR3: TGTGCCAGCAGCTTGGATTCAGGGACGGTCTCCTACGAGCAGTACTTC. Amino acids: CASSLDSGTVSYEQYF.